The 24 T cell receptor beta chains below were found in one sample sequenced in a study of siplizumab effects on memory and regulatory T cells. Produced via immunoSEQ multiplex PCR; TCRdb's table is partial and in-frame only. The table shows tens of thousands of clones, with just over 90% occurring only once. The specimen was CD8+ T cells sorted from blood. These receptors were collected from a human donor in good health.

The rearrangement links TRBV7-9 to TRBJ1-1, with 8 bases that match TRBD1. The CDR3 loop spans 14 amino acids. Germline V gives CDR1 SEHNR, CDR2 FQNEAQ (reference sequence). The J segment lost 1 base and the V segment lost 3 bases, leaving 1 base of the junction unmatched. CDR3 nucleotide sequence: TGTGCCAGCAGCTTGGACAGGGAGAACACTGAAGCTTTCTTT. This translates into CASSLDRENTEAFF.

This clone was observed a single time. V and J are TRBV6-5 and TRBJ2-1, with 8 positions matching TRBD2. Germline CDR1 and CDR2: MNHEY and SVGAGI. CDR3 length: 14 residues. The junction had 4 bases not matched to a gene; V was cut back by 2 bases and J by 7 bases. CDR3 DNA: TGTGCCAGCAGTTACGGACTAGCAGTTAATGAGCAGTTCTTC. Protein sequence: CASSYGLAVNEQFF.

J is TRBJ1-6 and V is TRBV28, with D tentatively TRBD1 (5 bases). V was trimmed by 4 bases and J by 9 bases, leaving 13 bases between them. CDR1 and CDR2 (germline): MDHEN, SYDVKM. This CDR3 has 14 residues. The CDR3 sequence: CASSWGTLGSPLHF. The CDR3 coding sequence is TGTGCCAGCAGTTGGGGGACCCTGGGTTCACCCCTCCACTTT.

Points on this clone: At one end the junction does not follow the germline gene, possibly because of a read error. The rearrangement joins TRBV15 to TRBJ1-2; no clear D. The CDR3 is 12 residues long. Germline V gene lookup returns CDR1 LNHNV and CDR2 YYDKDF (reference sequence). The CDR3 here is CATSDRDPAVRF. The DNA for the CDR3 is TGTGCCACCAGCGATCGAGACCCGGCGGTTCGCTTC.

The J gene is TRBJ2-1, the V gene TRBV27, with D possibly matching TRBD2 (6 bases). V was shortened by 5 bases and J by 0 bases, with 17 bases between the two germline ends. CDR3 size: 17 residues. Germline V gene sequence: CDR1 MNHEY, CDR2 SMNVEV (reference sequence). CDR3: CASSPGRDGSSYNEQFF. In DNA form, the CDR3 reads TGTGCCAGCAGTCCGGGCCGGGACGGGAGCTCCTACAATGAGCAGTTCTTC.

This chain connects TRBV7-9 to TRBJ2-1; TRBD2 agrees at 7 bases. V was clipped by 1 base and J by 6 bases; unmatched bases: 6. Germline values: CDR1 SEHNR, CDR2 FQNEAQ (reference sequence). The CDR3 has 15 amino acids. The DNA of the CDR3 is TGTGCCAGCAGCTTAGGGCCCCTAGCGGTCAATGAGCAGTTCTTC. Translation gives CASSLGPLAVNEQFF.

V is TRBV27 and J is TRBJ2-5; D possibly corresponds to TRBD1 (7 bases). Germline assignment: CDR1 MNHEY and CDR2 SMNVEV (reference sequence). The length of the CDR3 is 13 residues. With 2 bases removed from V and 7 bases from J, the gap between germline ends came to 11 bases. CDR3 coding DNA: TGTGCCAGCAGTTTACAGGGGGGTTGGACCCAGTACTTC. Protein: CASSLQGGWTQYF.

The CDR3 DNA is TGTGCCAGCAGGAAAGGACTAGCGGGAGCAGATACGCAGTATTTT. Translation gives CASRKGLAGADTQYF. This chain uses TRBV27 with TRBJ2-3, with 13 bases matching TRBD2. V trimming: 6 bases; J trimming: 4 bases; junction bases outside the gene matches: 4. The CDR3 sequence is 15 residues long. Germline CDR1 is MNHEY and CDR2 is SMNVEV (reference sequence).

The CDR3 DNA follows: TGCGCCAGCAGTGCGGGGACAGCTGGGGACACTGAAGCTTTCTTT. Encoded protein: CASSAGTAGDTEAFF. The chain joins TRBV10-2 to TRBJ1-1; 7 bases are a match to TRBD1. The germline gives CDR1 WSHSY, CDR2 SAAADI. The CDR3 is 15 amino acids. V lost 4 bases, J lost 3 bases, and 8 bases stayed unmatched.

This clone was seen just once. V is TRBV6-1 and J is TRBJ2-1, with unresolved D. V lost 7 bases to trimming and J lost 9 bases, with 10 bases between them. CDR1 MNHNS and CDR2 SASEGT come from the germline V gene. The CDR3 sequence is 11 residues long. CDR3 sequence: CASTRLGEQFF. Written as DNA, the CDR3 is TGTGCCAGCACTCGACTTGGTGAGCAGTTCTTC.

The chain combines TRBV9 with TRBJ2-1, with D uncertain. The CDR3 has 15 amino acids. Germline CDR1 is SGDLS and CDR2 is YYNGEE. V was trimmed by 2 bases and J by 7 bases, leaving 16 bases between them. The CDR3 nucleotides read TGTGCCAGCAGCGTGGCGGACGGGCTGGGGAATGAGCAGTTCTTC. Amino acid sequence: CASSVADGLGNEQFF.

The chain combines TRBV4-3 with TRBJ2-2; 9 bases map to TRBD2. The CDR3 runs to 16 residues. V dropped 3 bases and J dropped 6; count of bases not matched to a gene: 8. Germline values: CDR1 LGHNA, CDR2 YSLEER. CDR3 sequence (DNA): TGCGCCAGCAGCCATACGGCGGGAGGGCCTTCCGGGGAGCTGTTTTTT. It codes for CASSHTAGGPSGELFF.

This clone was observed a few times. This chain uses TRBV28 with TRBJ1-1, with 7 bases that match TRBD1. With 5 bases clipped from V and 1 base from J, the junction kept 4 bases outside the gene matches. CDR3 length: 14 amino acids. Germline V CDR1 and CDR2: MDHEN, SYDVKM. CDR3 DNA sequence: TGTGCCAGCAGTGCTGACAGGGAGAACACTGAAGCTTTCTTT. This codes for CASSADRENTEAFF.

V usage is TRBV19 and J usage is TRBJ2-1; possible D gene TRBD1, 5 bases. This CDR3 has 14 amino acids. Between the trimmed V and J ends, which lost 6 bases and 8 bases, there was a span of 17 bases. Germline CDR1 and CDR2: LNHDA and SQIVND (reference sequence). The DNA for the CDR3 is TGTGCCAGTAGCTCGGCAGGGTCTTCTTATGAGCAGTTCTTC. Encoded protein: CASSSAGSSYEQFF.

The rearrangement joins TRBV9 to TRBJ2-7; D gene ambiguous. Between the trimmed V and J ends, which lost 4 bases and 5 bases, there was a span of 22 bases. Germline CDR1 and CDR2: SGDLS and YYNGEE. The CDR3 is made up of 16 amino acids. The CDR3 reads CASSSPLAEPTHEQYF. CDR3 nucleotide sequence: TGTGCCAGCAGCTCCCCCTTGGCAGAACCTACCCACGAGCAGTACTTC.

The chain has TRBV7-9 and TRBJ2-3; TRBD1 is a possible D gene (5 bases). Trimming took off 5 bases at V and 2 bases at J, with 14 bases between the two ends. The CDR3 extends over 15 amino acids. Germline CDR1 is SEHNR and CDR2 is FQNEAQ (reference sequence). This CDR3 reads CASSQGYRFTDTQYF. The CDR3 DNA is TGTGCCAGCAGCCAGGGCTACCGCTTCACAGATACGCAGTATTTT. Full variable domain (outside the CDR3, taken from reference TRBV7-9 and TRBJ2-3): DTGVSQNPRHKITKRGQNVTFRCDPISEHNRLYWYRQTLGQGPEFLTYFQNEAQLEKSRLLSDRFSAERPKGSFSTLEIQRTEQGDSAMYLCASSQGYRFTDTQYFGPGTRLTVL.

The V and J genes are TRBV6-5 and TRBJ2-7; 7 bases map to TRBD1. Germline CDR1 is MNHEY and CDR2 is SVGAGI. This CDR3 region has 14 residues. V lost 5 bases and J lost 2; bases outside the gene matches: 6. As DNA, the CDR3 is TGTGCCAGCAGTATCCGGGACAGCCCCTACGAGCAGTACTTC. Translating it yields CASSIRDSPYEQYF.

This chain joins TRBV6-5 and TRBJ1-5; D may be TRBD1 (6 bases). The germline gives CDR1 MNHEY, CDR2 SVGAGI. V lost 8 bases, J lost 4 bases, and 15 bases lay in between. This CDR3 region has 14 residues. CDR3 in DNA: TGTGCCAGCGAACGGGGGGGGGCGAATCAGCCCCAGCATTTT. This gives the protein CASERGGANQPQHF.

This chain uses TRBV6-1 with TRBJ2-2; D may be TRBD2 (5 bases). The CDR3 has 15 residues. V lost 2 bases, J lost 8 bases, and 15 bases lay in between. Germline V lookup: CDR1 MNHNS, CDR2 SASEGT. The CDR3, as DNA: TGTGCCAGCAGTGAATTGGACCAGCGGCCGGGGGAGCTGTTTTTT. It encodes CASSELDQRPGELFF.

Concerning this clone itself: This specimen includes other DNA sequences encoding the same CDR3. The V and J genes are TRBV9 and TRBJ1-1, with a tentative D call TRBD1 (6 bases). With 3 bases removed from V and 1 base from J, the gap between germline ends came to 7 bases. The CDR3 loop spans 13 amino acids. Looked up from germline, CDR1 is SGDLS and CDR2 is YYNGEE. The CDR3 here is CASSETGNTEAFF. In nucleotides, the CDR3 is TGTGCCAGCAGCGAGACAGGGAACACTGAAGCTTTCTTT.

CDR3 DNA: TGTGCCAGCAGCACTACTAGCGGGAGGTGGTATGAGCAGTTCTTC. Residues: CASSTTSGRWYEQFF. The V and J genes are TRBV13 and TRBJ2-1; 12 bases line up with TRBD2. The CDR3 spans 15 residues. Germline CDR1 and CDR2: PRHDT and FYEKMQ (reference sequence). V gave up 5 bases and J gave up 8 bases; unmatched junction bases: 7.

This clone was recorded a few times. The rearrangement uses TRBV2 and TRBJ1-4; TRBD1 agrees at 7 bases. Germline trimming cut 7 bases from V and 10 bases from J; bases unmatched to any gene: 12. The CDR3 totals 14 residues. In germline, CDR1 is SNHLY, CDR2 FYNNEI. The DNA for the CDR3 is TGTGCCAGCATTAGTTGGACAGGACAAGGAAAACTGTTTTTT. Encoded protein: CASISWTGQGKLFF.

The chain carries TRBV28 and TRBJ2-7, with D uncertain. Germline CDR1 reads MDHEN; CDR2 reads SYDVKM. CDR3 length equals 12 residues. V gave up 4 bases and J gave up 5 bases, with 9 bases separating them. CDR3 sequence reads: CASSSTWDEQYF. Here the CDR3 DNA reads TGTGCCAGCAGTTCCACATGGGACGAGCAGTACTTC.

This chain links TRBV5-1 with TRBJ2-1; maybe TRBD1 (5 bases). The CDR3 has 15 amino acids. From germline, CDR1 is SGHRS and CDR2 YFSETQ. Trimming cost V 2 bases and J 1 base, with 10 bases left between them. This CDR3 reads CASSLEGESYNEQFF. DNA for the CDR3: TGCGCCAGCAGCTTAGAAGGGGAATCCTACAATGAGCAGTTCTTC.